This is a list of T cell receptor beta chains from one sample in a study of blood T cell repertoires in COVID-19. Measured with immunoSEQ multiplex PCR; TCRdb has only the in-frame clones, and not every one. The repertoire holds about 520,000 clones, with 70% to 90% as singletons. The specimen was peripheral blood. These receptors all come from a human donor in a cohort sampled during active COVID-19. The CDR3 runs from the conserved cysteine through the conserved F or W. D genes are given only for firm matches. The size field is filled for only some rows; it gives once, few, many or a size class.

j_call clone_size v_call d_call cdr3_nt cdr3_aa
TRBJ2-3 . TRBV5-1 . TGCGCCAGCAGCCGCGGGACAGAACAGGATACGCAGTATTTT CASSRGTEQDTQYF
TRBJ2-2 . TRBV5-1 TRBD1 TGCGCCAGCAGCCCGGTGGGACAGGGGGCAACCGGGGAGCTGTTTTTT CASSPVGQGATGELFF
TRBJ1-1 few TRBV19 . TGTGCCAGTAGTATAAGAGGGAATACTGGGGCTTTCTTT CASSIRGNTGAFF
TRBJ1-2 . TRBV27 TRBD1 TGTGCCAGCAGTTTGCCAGGGGGCTATGGCTACACCTTC CASSLPGGYGYTF
TRBJ1-3 once TRBV29-1 . TGCAGCGTTGAAGACACCTCCAGTGGAAACACCATATATTTT CSVEDTSSGNTIYF
TRBJ1-1 . TRBV7-8 TRBD1 TGTGCCAGCAGCCTATACAGGGGAGAGAACACTGAAGCTTTCTTT CASSLYRGENTEAFF
TRBJ1-3 . TRBV7-8 . TGTGCCAGCAGCTTAGTCGGCAGGGTCTCTGGAAACACCATATATTTT CASSLVGRVSGNTIYF
TRBJ1-5 . TRBV3-1/TRBV3-2 . TGTGCCAGCAGCCAAGATCGTCTAATGCCGGGCAATCAGCCCCAGCATTTT CASSQDRLMPGNQPQHF
TRBJ1-1 . TRBV30 . TGTGCCTGGAGTGCCCAGTGGGGGGGGGACACTGAAATCGTCTTT CAWSAQWGGDTEIVF
TRBJ2-7 . TRBV27 . TGTGCCAGCAGCCGACTAGGGGACTCCTACGAGCAGTACTTC CASSRLGDSYEQYF
TRBJ1-4 . TRBV2 . TGTGCCAGCATTAGAACAGAAACTAATGAAAAACTGTTTTTT CASIRTETNEKLFF
TRBJ1-1 few TRBV5-8 . TGTGCCAGCAGCTTGTCGAGGGTTACTGAAGCTTTCTTT CASSLSRVTEAFF
TRBJ2-2 . TRBV5-4 TRBD2 TGTGCCAGCAGCTTGGGGACTAGCGGGGGCACCGGGGAGCTGTTTTTT CASSLGTSGGTGELFF
TRBJ2-1 . TRBV9 . TGTGCCAGCAGCGTGGTGGGAGCGGGCTACAATGAGCAGTTCTTC CASSVVGAGYNEQFF
TRBJ2-7 . TRBV18 . TGTGCCAGCTCAGAGTACAGGTCCTACGAGCAGTACTTC CASSEYRSYEQYF
TRBJ2-1 once TRBV16 . TGTGCCAGCAGCCAAACTAGGAGCTCCTACAATGAGCAGTTCTTC CASSQTRSSYNEQFF
TRBJ1-1 . TRBV6-5 . TGTGCCAGCAGTTGGACAGACAACACTGAAGCTTTCTTT CASSWTDNTEAFF
TRBJ2-1 . TRBV24-1 . TGTGCCACCGATAGGGGGGGAAGCTCCTACAATGAGCAGTTCTTC CATDRGGSSYNEQFF
TRBJ1-1 . TRBV7-3 . TGTGCCAGCAGCTTAACAGGACAAATAGGGGGCACTGAAGCTTTCTTT CASSLTGQIGGTEAFF
TRBJ1-2 . TRBV19 TRBD1 TGTGCCAGTAGTCCAGAGCGACAGGGCCCTACTGTCTATGGCTACACCTTC CASSPERQGPTVYGYTF
TRBJ2-4 . TRBV15 TRBD2 TGTGCCACCAGCAGGCGAGCGGGAGGGGTGAACATTCAGTACTTC CATSRRAGGVNIQYF
TRBJ1-4 . TRBV12-3/TRBV12-4 . TGTGCCAGCAGTTATCGGGAAAAACTGTTTTTT CASSYREKLFF
TRBJ2-1 . TRBV20-1 . TGCAGTGCTAGTCTGGCGGAGAGGGACTACAATGAGCAGTTCTTC CSASLAERDYNEQFF
TRBJ2-3 . TRBV7-9 TRBD2 TGTGCCAGCAGCCCCACACTAGCGGGAGGATTCACAGATACGCAGTATTTT CASSPTLAGGFTDTQYF
TRBJ1-5 . TRBV4-1 . TGCGCCAGCAGCCGCGCAGGGAGCAATCAGCCCCAGCATTTT CASSRAGSNQPQHF
TRBJ2-7 . TRBV9 TRBD2 TGTGCCAGCAGCGCCGGGACTAGCGGTTACGAGCAGTACTTC CASSAGTSGYEQYF
TRBJ1-2 . TRBV11-2 TRBD1 TGTGCCAGCAGCTCGCTGACAGGGCCCTTCTATGGCTACACCTTC CASSSLTGPFYGYTF
TRBJ2-5 . TRBV12-5 . TGTGCTAGTGGTTTGGGTGACAGCCAGGGAGGAGAGACCCAGTACTTC CASGLGDSQGGETQYF
TRBJ1-4 . TRBV3-1/TRBV3-2 . TGTGCCAGCAGCAATCGTGGGGGGGATGAAAAACTGTTTTTT CASSNRGGDEKLFF
TRBJ2-1 few TRBV4-3 . TGCGCCAGCAGCCGTGATTGGGGAGACCACTACAATGAGCAGTTCTTC CASSRDWGDHYNEQFF
TRBJ2-1 . TRBV10-3 . TGTGCCATCAGATTCCACATGGGGGCACTTTACAATGAGCAGTTCTTC CAIRFHMGALYNEQFF
TRBJ2-3 . TRBV9 TRBD2 TGTGCCAGCAGCGTAGCGGGAGGTTGGGATACGCAGTATTTT CASSVAGGWDTQYF
TRBJ1-5 . TRBV30 . TGTGCCTGGAGTGCAGGGGACAGCAATCAGCCCCAGCATTTT CAWSAGDSNQPQHF
TRBJ1-2 . TRBV7-2 . TGTGCCAGCAGCCCCGACAGTTCGGCCGGCTACACCTTC CASSPDSSAGYTF
TRBJ2-7 once TRBV7-2 . TGTGCCAGCAGCTTTGGGGCGGTTACCTACGAGCAGTACTTC CASSFGAVTYEQYF
TRBJ2-2 . TRBV30 TRBD2 TGTGCCTGGAGTGTCGGGAGGGCCTACACCGGGGAGCTGTTTTTT CAWSVGRAYTGELFF
TRBJ1-2 . TRBV7-2 . TGTGCCAGCAGCGGCAACAGGGCTGGCTACACCTTC CASSGNRAGYTF
TRBJ2-7 . TRBV28 . TGTGCCAGTCTCCTAGGGGGGGGATTCTACGAGCAGTACTTC CASLLGGGFYEQYF
TRBJ2-1 . TRBV3-1/TRBV3-2 TRBD2 TGTGCCAGCAGCCAATACCTAGCGGGAGGGCCAAATGAGCAGTTCTTC CASSQYLAGGPNEQFF
TRBJ2-3 . TRBV28 TRBD2 TGTGCCAGCAGCCGGGGGGGCAGTGGTACGCAGTATTTT CASSRGGSGTQYF
TRBJ2-5 . TRBV6-5 . TGTGCCAGCAGTTACTCACAGGGAAAACAAGAGACCCAGTACTTC CASSYSQGKQETQYF
TRBJ1-2 . TRBV10-1 TRBD1 TGCGCCAGCAGATTAACAGGGGAGACGGGCTATGGCTACACCTTC CASRLTGETGYGYTF
TRBJ2-3 . TRBV28 . TGTGCCAGCAGTTTAAGGCAGGGGTTGCGAGATACGCAGTATTTT CASSLRQGLRDTQYF
TRBJ1-1 . TRBV6-5 . TGTGCCAGCAGTTGGGATTATGGGACAAGGAACACTGAAGCTTTCTTT CASSWDYGTRNTEAFF
TRBJ2-2 few TRBV30 TRBD2 TGTGCCTGGAGTGCCGGACTAGCGGGAGGGTACGGGGAGCTGTTTTTT CAWSAGLAGGYGELFF
TRBJ2-3 . TRBV5-5 . TGTGCCAGCAGCTTGGCCCCCAGGACTAGCACAGATACGCAGTATTTT CASSLAPRTSTDTQYF
TRBJ2-1 . TRBV29-1 . TGCAGCGTTGGGCGGGACAATGAGCAGTTCTTC CSVGRDNEQFF
TRBJ2-1 . TRBV6-1 . TGTGCCAGCAGCCAAACACAGGGCTACAATGAGCAGTTCTTC CASSQTQGYNEQFF
TRBJ2-3 . TRBV4-2 . TGTGCCAGCAGCCAAGAGAGGAGCGCTACGCAGTATTTT CASSQERSATQYF
TRBJ1-1 . TRBV10-1 . TGCGCCTCTACTCTGAACACTGAAGCTTTCTTT CASTLNTEAFF
TRBJ2-1 . TRBV5-4 TRBD2 TGTGCCAGCAGCTTTCCGGGACTAGCGGGATCCCTTCGCAATGAGCAGTTCTTC CASSFPGLAGSLRNEQFF
TRBJ2-1 . TRBV3-1/TRBV3-2 TRBD2 TGTGCCAGCAGCCAAGATCCTAGCGGGAGTAAGCAGTTCTTC CASSQDPSGSKQFF
TRBJ2-7 once TRBV2 . TGTGCCAGCAGTGAATCCCCTAGATCCCACGAGCAGTACTTC CASSESPRSHEQYF
TRBJ2-3 . TRBV5-1 . TGCGCCAGCAGCTTGGTACAGGGGGAGGGAGATACGCAGTATTTT CASSLVQGEGDTQYF
TRBJ1-1 . TRBV28 . TGTGCCAGCAGTTTGCAGGGAAGAACTGAAGCTTTCTTT CASSLQGRTEAFF